This T cell receptor beta chain stems from a study of blood T cell repertoires in COVID-19. In the study overall: COVID-19 samples from acute and convalescent phases originated in the United States, Italy and Spain. In each case, the material was cDNA or gDNA derived from T cells, B-cell-depleted T cells, or PBMCs.

In the authors' methods: Amplification of reference gene primers was used by the study to estimate nucleated cell counts. The repertoire was sequenced with immunoSEQ multiplex PCR; TCRdb's copy has only in-frame clones and lacks some. That table gives V, J and clone size, and the DNA gave D and trimming. This table has about 45,000 clones, about 86% appearing once. After removal of 4 bases from V and 6 bases from J, the junction contained 7 bases not matched to a gene. CDR3 length: 14 amino acids. The germline gives CDR1 SGHRS, CDR2 YFSETQ. V and J are TRBV5-1 and TRBJ1-1, with 9 bases that match TRBD1. The sequenced sample was peripheral blood. This receptor was identified in a human donor in a cohort sampled during active COVID-19. CDR3 amino acids: CASSPTGGSPEAFF. CDR3 coding DNA: TGCGCCAGCAGCCCCACAGGGGGCAGTCCTGAAGCTTTCTTT.